Detailed here is one T cell receptor (beta chain). Its antigen remains unknown. TCRdb reprocessed the RT-PCR reads with MiXCR, giving one entry per CDR3 protein. The data hold hundreds of thousands of distinct CDR3 sequences, with approximately 15% observed a single time. V was cut by 7 bases and J by 1 base, with 16 bases left in between. The CDR3 is 14 amino acids. The germline CDR1 and CDR2 sequences are DFQATT and SNEGSKA (reference sequence). This sample is drawn from a study of response to subunit inactivated influenza vaccine. Overall study findings and caveats: A suggestion made by the authors is that each seasonal influenza vaccination recruits few new T cells.

This TCR was sampled from a man aged 50-60 years who received an inactivated influenza vaccine. V gene TRBV20-1 combines with J gene TRBJ1-2; possible D gene TRBD1, 5 bases. Sequences were derived from PBMCs from blood, sampled approximately 15 days before vaccination. The CDR3 nucleotides read TGCAGTGTCCGGGAGTCAGGGTATAACTATGGCTACACCTTC. Its protein is CSVRESGYNYGYTF.